Listed here are 22 T cell receptor beta chains from one sample, sequenced in a study of breast tumors, draining lymph nodes, adjacent tissues. Samples came from axillary lymph nodes draining the breast cancer. TCRdb analysed the multiplex PCR reads with MiXCR anew, one entry per CDR3 protein. The sample has around 230,000 distinct CDR3 sequences; roughly 32% are singletons. The specimen sequenced was axillary lymph node tissue. All receptors come from a female donor with breast cancer. Some clones in this sample may be carry-over from other donors' samples.

The table lists this clonotype with many counts. The CDR3 loop is CASSRTAEKLFF. In DNA form, the CDR3 reads TGTGCCAGCAGCCGGACAGCTGAAAAACTGTTTTTT. V gene TRBV6-6 combines with J gene TRBJ1-4, with D perhaps matching TRBD1 (6 bases). The CDR3 length is 12 residues. Germline loops: CDR1 MNHNY, CDR2 SVGAGI (reference sequence). V was cut by 6 bases and J by 7 bases, with 9 bases left in between.

The chain employs TRBV29-1 and TRBJ1-4, with D possibly matching TRBD1 (5 bases). The CDR3 extends over 16 amino acids. CDR1 SQVTM and CDR2 ANQGSEA come from the germline V gene. V was clipped by 7 bases and J by 6 bases, with 24 bases between them. CDR3 nucleotide sequence: TGCAGCGCCTACATCCGGGAGGGGACGGGGGATGAAAAACTGTTTTTT. Protein: CSAYIREGTGDEKLFF. Supplemented by reference TRBV29-1 and TRBJ1-4, the full variable domain reads SAVISQKPSRDICQRGTSLTIQCQVDSQVTMMFWYRQQPGQSLTLIATANQGSEATYESGFVIDKFPISRPNLTFSTLTVSNMSPEDSSIYLCSAYIREGTGDEKLFFGSGTQLSVL.

This clonotype showed up many times. The chain carries TRBV12-3 or TRBV12-4 and TRBJ2-7, with D unclear. The CDR3 loop spans 15 amino acids. Trimming shortened V by 6 bases and J by 2 bases, and 17 bases separated the two germline ends. The CDR3 coding sequence is TGTGCCAGCAGCCCCTGGGGTCTCGCCACCTACGAGCAGTACTTC. Its protein is CASSPWGLATYEQYF.

As for this clonotype: A junction end diverges from the germline sequence, so it may reflect a read error. This chain joins TRBV5-6 and TRBJ2-2; D is possibly TRBD2 (5 bases). CDR1 SGHDT and CDR2 YYEEEE come from the germline V gene. This CDR3 spans 14 amino acids. DNA for the CDR3: TGTGCCAGCAGCTTAGTCCGGAACACCGGGGAGCTGCTTTTT. Its translation: CASSLVRNTGELLF.

This clonotype occurred many times. The CDR3 DNA is TGTGCCAGCAGCTTAGGAAGCAGCGGATTTGGGGGGACCCAGTACTTC. Its translation is CASSLGSSGFGGTQYF. This rearrangement joins TRBV11-2 to TRBJ2-5, with D possibly being TRBD1 or TRBD2 (5 bases each). V was trimmed by 1 base and J by 7 bases, leaving 19 bases between them. CDR1 and CDR2 from the germline V gene are SGHAT and FQNNGV. CDR3 size: 16 residues.

This clonotype has a count of ten or more. The chain uses TRBV20-1 and TRBJ1-2; TRBD1 agrees at 9 bases. V shed 0 bases and J 9 bases; nucleotides not matched to a gene: 8. The CDR3 spans 14 residues. The germline gives CDR1 DFQATT, CDR2 SNEGSKA (reference sequence). Here the CDR3 reads CSARENRGLDRYTF. DNA of the CDR3: TGCAGTGCTAGAGAGAACAGGGGGCTTGATCGCTACACCTTC.

This clonotype has just one count. This chain uses TRBV24-1 with TRBJ2-3, with D perhaps TRBD1 (5 bases). CDR1 KGHDR and CDR2 SFDVKD come from the germline V gene. V lost 5 bases to trimming and J lost 2 bases, with 10 bases between them. This CDR3 is 14 amino acids long. CDR3 DNA: TGTGCCACCAGTGGGGGCAGGGCCACAGATACGCAGTATTTT. Its translation is CATSGGRATDTQYF.

This clonotype turned up a few times. A read error is possible here, since a much larger clone lies one base away. This chain joins TRBV11-2 and TRBJ2-7; possibly TRBD2 for D (5 bases). Germline V gene lookup returns CDR1 SGHAT and CDR2 FQNNGV. This CDR3 comprises 13 residues. The V end lost 1 base, the J end lost 6 bases, and 10 bases lay between the germline ends. Here the CDR3 reads CASSLGGASEQYF. CDR3 sequence (DNA): TGTGCCAGCAGCTTAGGGGGAGCCTCCGAGCAGTACTTC. The variable domain in full, completed from reference TRBV11-2 and TRBJ2-7, reads EAGVAQSPRYKIIEKRQSVAFWCNPISGHATLYWYQQILGQGPKLLIQFQNNGVVDDSQLPKDRFSAERLKGVDSTLKIQPAKLEDSAVYLCASSLGGASEQYFGPGTRLTVT.

This clonotype was detected many times. The chain combines TRBV18 with TRBJ2-5, with D maybe TRBD2 (6 bases). The CDR3 runs to 14 residues. Germline-derived CDR1 and CDR2 are KGHSH and LQKENI. The V end lost 3 bases, the J end lost 3 bases, and 11 bases lay between the germline ends. The chain's CDR3 is CASSPNSGEETQYF. CDR3 nucleotide sequence: TGTGCCAGCTCACCGAATAGCGGTGAAGAGACCCAGTACTTC.

The table lists this clonotype with many counts. J is TRBJ2-1 and V is TRBV9; TRBD2 might be the D (5 bases). Germline values: CDR1 SGDLS, CDR2 YYNGEE. The CDR3 spans 13 residues. The V and J ends lost 4 bases and 5 bases respectively, with 10 bases between them. CDR3 bases: TGTGCCAGCAGCTTGACTAATAACAATGAGCAGTTCTTC. Encoded protein: CASSLTNNNEQFF.

This clonotype showed up just once. An end of the junction does not agree with germline; a read error may underlie this. The V gene is TRBV6-1, the J gene TRBJ2-7; D remains unclear. There are 15 residues in the CDR3. Per germline, CDR1 MNHNS and CDR2 SASEGT. The CDR3 nucleotides are TGTACCAGCAGTCAATGGGGTACGAGAACCTACGAGCAGTACTTC. Residues: CTSSQWGTRTYEQYF.

Notes on this clonotype: Just one base apart from a much larger clone, this may be a read error. The V gene is TRBV20-1, the J gene TRBJ2-1; TRBD2 aligns across 10 bases. There are 17 residues in the CDR3. Germline CDR1 reads DFQATT; CDR2 reads SNEGSKA (reference sequence). V shed 6 bases, J shed 3 bases, and the junction held 14 bases outside the gene matches. The CDR3 loop is CSASSLAGASNYNEQFF. The CDR3 DNA follows: TGCAGTGCGAGTAGTCTAGCGGGAGCATCGAACTACAATGAGCAGTTCTTC.

This clonotype has at least ten counts. The chain recombines TRBV19 with TRBJ1-6; D gene uncertain. This CDR3 spans 15 amino acids. Germline V CDR1 and CDR2: LNHDA, SQIVND (reference sequence). V lost 1 base and J 3 bases, leaving 7 bases between the germline ends. This chain's CDR3 is CASSIAGLYNSPLHF. The CDR3 DNA follows: TGTGCCAGTAGTATAGCCGGCCTCTATAATTCACCCCTCCACTTT.

This clonotype was counted a few times. A much larger clone lies a single base off, so this may be a read error. The chain links TRBV5-5 to TRBJ2-7; D call uncertain. Trimming took off 0 bases at V and 4 bases at J, with 14 bases between the two ends. Germline assignment: CDR1 SGHKS and CDR2 YYEKEE (reference sequence). CDR3 length equals 15 residues. The CDR3 loop is CASSLVAALQYEQYF. CDR3 DNA: TGTGCCAGCAGCTTGGTGGCGGCACTACAGTACGAGCAGTACTTC.

This clonotype appeared a single time. A junction end diverges from the germline sequence, so it may reflect a read error. The chain employs TRBV24-1 and TRBJ2-3; TRBD1 matches at 7 bases. Per germline, CDR1 KGHDR and CDR2 SFDVKD. This CDR3 region has 14 residues. CDR3 in DNA: TGTGCCACCAGTGAAATCACAGGGGAAGATACGCAGTACTTT. Protein: CATSEITGEDTQYF.

This chain uses TRBV5-5 with TRBJ2-3, with 7 bases fitting TRBD1. The V gene's germline CDR1 is SGHKS and CDR2 YYEKEE (reference sequence). The V segment lost 2 bases and the J segment 2 bases; nucleotides outside the gene matches: 8. The CDR3 is made up of 16 amino acids. CDR3: CASSLDRDRNTDTQYF. The CDR3 DNA reads TGTGCCAGCAGCTTAGACAGGGATCGTAACACAGATACGCAGTATTTT.

Concerning this clonotype itself: Since a much larger clone is just one base distant, this may be a read error. The genes are TRBV20-1 and TRBJ2-5, with TRBD2 as a possible D gene (7 bases). This CDR3 has 15 residues. From germline, CDR1 is DFQATT and CDR2 SNEGSKA (reference sequence). Trimming took off 0 bases at V and 4 bases at J, with 15 bases between the two ends. CDR3 coding DNA: TGCAGTGCTAGAGATCTCGGGGGGCTTACAGAGACCCAGTACTTC. This gives the protein CSARDLGGLTETQYF.

This clonotype was seen more than once but under ten times. A much larger clonotype is one base distant, so this may be a read error. The final CDR3 position lacks the conserved phenylalanine or tryptophan, pointing to a likely read error. J is TRBJ2-5 and V is TRBV7-3; a possible D gene is TRBD2 (5 bases). Trimming cost V 5 bases and J 5 bases, with 15 bases left between them. Germline V CDR1 and CDR2: SGHTA, FQGTGA. CDR3 length: 14 amino acids. The CDR3 DNA reads as TGTGCCAGCAGCCCATCTCCTAGCAGTGAGACCCAGTACCTC. This codes for CASSPSPSSETQYL.

This clonotype occurred once. The gene calls are TRBV24-1 and TRBJ2-4, with 9 nucleotides matching TRBD1. The germline V gene has CDR1 KGHDR and CDR2 SFDVKD. V was pared by 5 bases and J by 0 bases, with 1 base of the junction left unmatched. This CDR3 is built from 15 residues. The CDR3 sequence: CATSATGGAKNIQYF. The CDR3 region has the DNA TGTGCCACCAGTGCGACAGGGGGAGCCAAAAACATTCAGTACTTC.

This clonotype has ten or more counts. The chain links TRBV30 to TRBJ2-7, with D tentatively TRBD2 (5 bases). Germline V lookup: CDR1 GTSNPN, CDR2 SVGIG (reference sequence). The germline V and J ends were trimmed by 6 bases and 5 bases, with 11 bases remaining between them. The CDR3 spans 11 residues. The CDR3: CACGRGNEQYF. In DNA, the CDR3 is TGTGCCTGCGGCAGAGGGAACGAGCAGTACTTC.

The V gene is TRBV5-1, the J gene TRBJ2-7, with TRBD2 identical over 8 bases. V shed 2 bases, J shed 2 bases, and the junction held 3 bases outside the gene matches. The CDR3 is 14 residues long. Germline values: CDR1 SGHRS, CDR2 YFSETQ. CDR3 nucleotide sequence: TGCGCCAGCAGCTTTAGCGGGAACACCTACGAGCAGTACTTC. Residues: CASSFSGNTYEQYF.

The count of this clonotype is one. The junction does not match germline at one end; this may be a read error. The gene calls are TRBV7-2 and TRBJ1-6; weak D call: TRBD1 (6 bases). Germline V lookup: CDR1 SGHTA, CDR2 FQGNSA. CDR3 length: 15 residues. The chain's CDR3 is CVSSPDRNTNSPLRF. CDR3 sequence (DNA): TGTGTCAGCAGCCCCGACAGGAATACTAATTCACCCCTCCGCTTT.